This TCR beta chain was documented in a study of blood T cell repertoires in COVID-19. Study overall: Sources were T cells, B-cell-depleted T cells, or PBMCs; the material itself was cDNA or gDNA.

CDR1 MDHEN and CDR2 SYDVKM come from the germline V gene. The length of the CDR3 is 14 residues. After removal of 3 bases from V and 7 bases from J, the junction contained 6 bases not matched to a gene. Authors' data handling: By means of reference gene primer amplification, nucleated cell counts were estimated. Produced via immunoSEQ multiplex PCR; TCRdb's table is partial and in-frame only. The V and J calls and clone size are taken from that table; D and trimming were inferred from the DNA. This repertoire shows about 200,000 clones, about four fifths found once; its top ten account for about 6.5%.

The receptor comes from a woman aged 40 to 49 with COVID-19, enrolled during active disease. Sequenced material: peripheral blood. The chain has TRBV28 and TRBJ1-5; 7 bases are a match to TRBD1. CDR3: CASSFLTGQQPQHF. The CDR3 DNA is TGTGCCAGCAGTTTTCTGACAGGGCAACAGCCCCAGCATTTT.